This TCR beta chain was captured by sequencing in a study of T cell responses to AZD1222 COVID-19 vaccine. The table came from immunoSEQ multiplex PCR; TCRdb's copy has only in-frame clones and leaves some out. Of 95,000 to 110,000 clones detected, 75% to 90% appear once; the ten largest clones hold roughly a sixth. Trimming cost V 4 bases and J 3 bases, with 15 bases left between them. The CDR3 length is 15 residues. Germline V gives CDR1 SEHNR, CDR2 FQNEAQ (reference sequence). The sample here was peripheral blood, taken on day 0 of AZD1222 vaccination. The rearrangement links TRBV7-9 to TRBJ1-1, with a weak D call TRBD1 (6 bases). The sequence was obtained from an adult in good health. The CDR3 DNA reads as TGTGCCAGCAGCTCAAGACAGGTGAAGGACACTGAAGCTTTCTTT. It encodes CASSSRQVKDTEAFF.